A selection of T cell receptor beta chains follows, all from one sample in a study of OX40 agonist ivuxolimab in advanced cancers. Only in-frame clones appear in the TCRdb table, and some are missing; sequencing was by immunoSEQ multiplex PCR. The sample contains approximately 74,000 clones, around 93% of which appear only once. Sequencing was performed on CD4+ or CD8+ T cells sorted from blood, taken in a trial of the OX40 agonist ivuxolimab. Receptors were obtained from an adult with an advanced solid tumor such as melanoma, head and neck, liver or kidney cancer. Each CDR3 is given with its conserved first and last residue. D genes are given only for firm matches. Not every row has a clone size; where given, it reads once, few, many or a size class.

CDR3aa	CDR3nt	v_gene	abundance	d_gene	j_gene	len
CASSEYPPITTDTQYF	TGTGCCAGCAGTGAATACCCACCGATAACCACAGATACGCAGTATTTT	TRBV2	NA	NA	TRBJ2-3	16
CAWSGQGALSGANVLTF	TGTGCCTGGAGTGGACAGGGGGCTTTATCTGGGGCCAACGTCCTGACTTTC	TRBV30	NA	TRBD1	TRBJ2-6	17
CASRGGDGDTQYF	TGTGCCAGCAGGGGAGGGGATGGGGATACGCAGTATTTT	TRBV6-5	NA	TRBD2	TRBJ2-3	13
CASSPRAALDGYTF	TGTGCCAGCAGCCCCCGGGCGGCCCTGGATGGCTACACCTTC	TRBV21-1	NA	NA	TRBJ1-2	14
CASSYNRRSGTDTQYF	TGTGCCAGCAGTTATAATCGGCGATCTGGCACAGATACGCAGTATTTT	TRBV28	NA	NA	TRBJ2-3	16
CASSVGTTGDTQYF	TGTGCCAGCAGCGTAGGCACCACGGGCGATACGCAGTATTTT	TRBV9	few	NA	TRBJ2-3	14
CASSLRVGASTDTQYF	TGTGCCAGCAGCCTCCGGGTAGGAGCTAGCACAGATACGCAGTATTTT	TRBV5-4	NA	NA	TRBJ2-3	16
CASTILRGTNTGELFF	TGTGCCAGCACCATACTGAGAGGGACCAACACCGGGGAGCTGTTTTTT	TRBV28	NA	NA	TRBJ2-2	16
CASTGGDTTNYGYTF	TGTGCCAGTACCGGGGGGGACACCACTAACTATGGCTACACCTTC	TRBV19	NA	NA	TRBJ1-2	15
CASSKDGTACSYEQYF	TGTGCCAGCAGCAAAGATGGGACAGCCTGCTCCTACGAGCAGTACTTC	TRBV21-1	NA	NA	TRBJ2-7	16
CASSLTFGQYQETQYF	TGTGCCAGCAGCTTAACGTTCGGACAGTACCAAGAGACCCAGTACTTC	TRBV7-2	NA	NA	TRBJ2-5	16
CASGQFNTIYF	TGTGCCTCGGGACAGTTCAACACCATATATTTT	TRBV30	once	TRBD1	TRBJ1-3	11
CASRYPGRDGSPLHF	TGTGCCAGCAGGTACCCGGGACGGGATGGTTCACCCCTCCACTTT	TRBV6-5	few	NA	TRBJ1-6	15
CASSSPPGQGNNQPQHF	TGTGCCAGTAGTAGCCCACCGGGACAGGGGAACAATCAGCCCCAGCATTTT	TRBV19	NA	TRBD1	TRBJ1-5	17
CASSFRSLFLGELFF	TGTGCCAGCAGTTTTAGATCGTTGTTTTTGGGGGAGCTGTTTTTT	TRBV28	NA	NA	TRBJ2-2	15
CASRSGTGIYEQYF	TGTGCCAGCAGGAGCGGGACAGGAATATACGAGCAGTACTTC	TRBV6-5	NA	NA	TRBJ2-7	14